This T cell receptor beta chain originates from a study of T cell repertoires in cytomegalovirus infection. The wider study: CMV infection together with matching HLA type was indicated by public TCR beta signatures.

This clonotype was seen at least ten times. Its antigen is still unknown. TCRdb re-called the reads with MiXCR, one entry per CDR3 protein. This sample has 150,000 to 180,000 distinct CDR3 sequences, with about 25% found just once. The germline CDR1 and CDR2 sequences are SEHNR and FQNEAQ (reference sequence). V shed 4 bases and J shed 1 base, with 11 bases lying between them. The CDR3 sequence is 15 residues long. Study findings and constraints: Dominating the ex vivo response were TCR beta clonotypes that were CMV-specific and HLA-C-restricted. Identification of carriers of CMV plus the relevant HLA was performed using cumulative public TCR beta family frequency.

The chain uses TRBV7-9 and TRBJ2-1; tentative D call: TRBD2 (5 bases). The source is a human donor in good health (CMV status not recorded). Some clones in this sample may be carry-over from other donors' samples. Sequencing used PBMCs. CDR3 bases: TGTGCCAGCAGCTCTCCCAGCGGATCCTACAATGAGCAGTTCTTC. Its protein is CASSSPSGSYNEQFF.